The clone carrying this T cell receptor beta chain was counted only a few times. Its antigen is unknown. This sample stems from a study of beta chain features in type 1 diabetes. Study-wide findings and caveats: Patients' naive, central memory and regulatory TCRB repertoires appeared more alike than those of healthy donors.

V lost 1 base and J lost 2; bases outside the gene matches: 5. The length of the CDR3 is 16 residues. Germline CDR1 SGHDT, CDR2 YYEEEE. All of the isolated RNA was reverse transcribed, so expressed TCRB transcripts were sequenced. Generated by immunoSEQ multiplex PCR, the TCRdb table keeps only in-frame clones and is missing some. The repertoire consists of about 360,000 clones, with roughly 12% occurring once and the leading ten covering roughly 0.017%. The chain combines TRBV5-6 with TRBJ2-1; 8 bases align to TRBD2. The sample taken for sequencing was naive CD4+ T cells from blood. The receptor was isolated from a man aged 18 to 35 in good health. The CDR3 DNA reads TGTGCCAGCAGCTTGCGGCTAGCGGGCGCCTACAATGAGCAGTTCTTC. It yields the protein CASSLRLAGAYNEQFF.